A single sample gave rise to the 29 T cell receptor beta chains below, sequenced in a study of T-cell memory formation after mild COVID-19 (dated by TCRdb to the early 2020s). The library came from 5' RACE. The instrument was an Illumina NovaSeq 6000. TCRdb reran the public reads through fastp at Q25 and MiXCR, keeping productive beta chains. CDR3 protein sequences are deduplicated, and each keeps its most common genes and DNA. This sample holds 300,000 to 400,000 distinct CDR3 sequences; 25% to 30% were observed only once. The ten biggest clones cover roughly 14% of the sample. Sequenced: PBMCs or a T cell subset sorted from them (not recorded which). The receptors stem from an adult woman who had mild COVID-19 (a few samples of this study predate the infection). The sample titles of this study are shuffled in the database, so cell type and time point are left out; the donor was told from shared clones.

This clonotype showed up just a few times. The gene calls are TRBV10-3 and TRBJ2-7, with 15 bases matching TRBD2. Germline assignment: CDR1 ENHRY and CDR2 SYGVKD. The CDR3 loop spans 15 amino acids. The V and J ends lost 6 bases and 6 bases, in that order; junction bases with no gene match: 6. CDR3 sequence (DNA): TGTGCCATCAGCGGGGGACTAGCGGGAGGCTCCGAGCAGTACTTC. Its protein is CAISGGLAGGSEQYF.

CDR3 DNA: TGTGCCAGCAGTTGGGGGTCGGACAGGCTGGGGACTGAAGCTTTCTTT. Protein: CASSWGSDRLGTEAFF. The chain employs TRBV5-6 and TRBJ1-1, with 7 bases identical to TRBD1. The CDR3 sequence is 16 residues long. V lost 5 bases, J lost 5 bases, and 15 bases stayed unmatched. Germline CDR1 and CDR2: SGHDT and YYEEEE.

This clonotype was seen a few times. This chain uses TRBV7-8 with TRBJ1-2; D uncertain. Between the trimmed V and J ends, which lost 0 bases and 0 bases, there was a span of 8 bases. The germline V gene has CDR1 SGHVS and CDR2 FQNEAQ. The CDR3 is made up of 15 amino acids. The CDR3 DNA is TGTGCCAGCAGCTTAGCCGGCACATCTAACTATGGCTACACCTTC. Translated: CASSLAGTSNYGYTF. Filled out from reference TRBV7-8 and TRBJ1-2, the complete variable domain reads GAGVSQSPRYKVAKRGQDVALRCDPISGHVSLFWYQQALGQGPEFLTYFQNEAQLDKSGLPSDRFFAERPEGSVSTLKIQRTQQEDSAVYLCASSLAGTSNYGYTFGSGTRLTVV.

This chain links TRBV29-1 with TRBJ2-1; the match to TRBD2 covers 7 bases. Germline lookup yields CDR1 SQVTM and CDR2 ANQGSEA. This CDR3 contains 16 residues. J gave up 6 bases and V 2 bases, and 13 bases lay outside the gene matches. CDR3 residues: CSVELGIGRYANEQFF. CDR3 sequence (DNA): TGCAGCGTTGAATTGGGTATCGGGAGGTATGCCAATGAGCAGTTCTTC.

The gene calls are TRBV12-3 or TRBV12-4 and TRBJ2-1; possible D gene TRBD2, 6 bases. The CDR3 covers 15 residues. Trimming left V 3 bases short and J 7 bases short, with 16 bases between. The CDR3 coding sequence is TGTGCCAGCAGTTTCGGACTATTGGTGTTAAATGAGCAGTTCTTC. Translating gives CASSFGLLVLNEQFF.

This clonotype was seen repeatedly, ten times or more. The J gene is TRBJ2-1, the V gene TRBV27; 11 bases line up with TRBD2. J gave up 0 bases and V 3 bases, and 1 base lay outside the gene matches. The CDR3 sequence is 16 residues long. The germline CDR1 and CDR2 sequences are MNHEY and SMNVEV (reference sequence). Written as DNA, the CDR3 is TGTGCCAGCAGTTTTACTAGCGGGAGCTCCTACAATGAGCAGTTCTTC. This gives the protein CASSFTSGSSYNEQFF.

CDR3 protein: CASSFRATGFRSYEQYF. CDR3 sequence (DNA): TGTGCCAGCAGCTTCCGGGCCACTGGTTTCCGCTCCTACGAGCAGTACTTC. The rearrangement joins TRBV11-2 to TRBJ2-7, with D unresolved. The CDR3 extends over 17 amino acids. Trimming shortened V by 3 bases and J by 0 bases, and 18 bases separated the two germline ends. Per the germline V gene, CDR1 is SGHAT and CDR2 is FQNNGV. The whole variable domain, remainder taken from reference TRBV11-2 and TRBJ2-7, is EAGVAQSPRYKIIEKRQSVAFWCNPISGHATLYWYQQILGQGPKLLIQFQNNGVVDDSQLPKDRFSAERLKGVDSTLKIQPAKLEDSAVYLCASSFRATGFRSYEQYFGPGTRLTVT.

The chain has TRBV27 and TRBJ1-1; possibly TRBD1 for D (5 bases). Trimming took off 2 bases at V and 4 bases at J, with 8 bases between the two ends. The CDR3 is 13 residues long. CDR1 is MNHEY, CDR2 SMNVEV, per germline (reference sequence). CDR3 sequence (DNA): TGTGCCAGCAGTTTAGACAGTGTCACTGAAGCTTTCTTT. It encodes CASSLDSVTEAFF.

This chain connects TRBV4-1 to TRBJ1-1; D is unresolved. The CDR3 sequence is 14 residues long. Germline CDR1 is MGHRA and CDR2 is YSYEKL. V was clipped by 1 base and J by 1 base, with 7 bases between them. The CDR3 sequence is CASSQVLRNTEAFF. CDR3 DNA sequence: TGCGCCAGCAGCCAAGTTCTCAGGAACACTGAAGCTTTCTTT.

In its sample, this clonotype was seen a few times. The gene calls are TRBV4-1 and TRBJ2-3; D tentatively reads TRBD1 or TRBD2 (6 bases each). The length of the CDR3 is 18 residues. Germline V CDR1 and CDR2: MGHRA, YSYEKL. The V end was cut by 1 base, the J end by 0 bases, with 17 bases between. CDR3 protein: CASSQGFLRGPSTDTQYF. The CDR3 DNA reads TGCGCCAGCAGCCAAGGCTTCTTACGGGGGCCGAGCACAGATACGCAGTATTTT.

A few counts support this clonotype. The V gene is TRBV12-3 or TRBV12-4, the J gene TRBJ2-1; D remains ambiguous. V dropped 0 bases and J dropped 10 bases, with 10 bases sitting between them. The CDR3 is 13 amino acids. The CDR3 DNA follows: TGTGCCAGCAGTTTAGCCGGTCCGGAAGAGCAGTTCTTC. Amino acids: CASSLAGPEEQFF.

The gene calls are TRBV7-2 and TRBJ1-5; 8 nucleotides align to TRBD1. The CDR3 totals 15 residues. After removal of 4 bases from V and 7 bases from J, the junction contained 9 bases not matched to a gene. Germline V gives CDR1 SGHTA, CDR2 FQGNSA. This chain's CDR3 is CASSSRTGRDQPQHF. Here the CDR3 DNA reads TGTGCCAGCAGCTCCCGGACAGGGCGCGACCAGCCCCAGCATTTT.

The chain recombines TRBV3-1 with TRBJ2-7, with unresolved D. V lost 3 bases to trimming and J lost 0 bases, with 6 bases between them. From germline, CDR1 is LGHDT and CDR2 YNNKEL (reference sequence). The CDR3 contains 13 residues. CDR3: CASSHFPSYEQYF. The DNA for the CDR3 is TGTGCCAGCAGCCATTTTCCCTCCTACGAGCAGTACTTC.

This clonotype showed up many times. The chain carries TRBV29-1 and TRBJ2-5, with D unclear. Trimming took 7 bases from V and 4 from J, leaving 16 bases between them. The germline gives CDR1 SQVTM, CDR2 ANQGSEA. The CDR3 contains 13 residues. The DNA of the CDR3 is TGCAGCGCCGACGGCCTAGTAAGAGAGACCCAGTACTTC. As protein: CSADGLVRETQYF.

This clonotype came up a few times. The chain carries TRBV11-2 and TRBJ2-1; D may be TRBD2 (6 bases). Deletions cut 4 bases from V and 8 bases from J, with 15 bases between. Germline V lookup: CDR1 SGHAT, CDR2 FQNNGV. This CDR3 spans 14 amino acids. CDR3 bases: TGTGCCAGCAGCTGGGGGGATGAGGTCCATGAGCAGTTCTTC. Its protein is CASSWGDEVHEQFF. Drawing the rest from reference TRBV11-2 and TRBJ2-1, the complete variable domain is EAGVAQSPRYKIIEKRQSVAFWCNPISGHATLYWYQQILGQGPKLLIQFQNNGVVDDSQLPKDRFSAERLKGVDSTLKIQPAKLEDSAVYLCASSWGDEVHEQFFGPGTRLTVL.

The chain is built from TRBV20-1 and TRBJ2-3; 11 bases agree with TRBD2. The CDR3 spans 14 residues. Germline V gene sequence: CDR1 DFQATT, CDR2 SNEGSKA (reference sequence). Trimming removed 6 bases from V and 6 bases from J; junction bases left unmatched: 8. The CDR3 bases are TGCAGTGCCAGGCTAGCGGGGGGTTGGGATACGCAGTATTTT. Translation: CSARLAGGWDTQYF.

V is TRBV24-1 and J is TRBJ2-3, with D unclear. The CDR3 has 14 residues. Trimming took 0 bases from V and 2 from J, leaving 5 bases between them. Germline CDR1 is KGHDR and CDR2 is SFDVKD. CDR3 in DNA: TGTGCCACCAGTGATTTGGCCTTCACAGATACGCAGTATTTT. It is translated as CATSDLAFTDTQYF.

The chain uses TRBV7-2 and TRBJ2-4; TRBD2 is a possible D gene (5 bases). This CDR3 region has 14 residues. The ends were cut back, 5 bases at V and 14 bases at J, with 22 bases in the middle. CDR1 and CDR2 from the germline V gene are SGHTA and FQGNSA. The CDR3 bases are TGTGCCAGCAGCCGGGGAGACAAAGGCTTGCGGGAGTACTTC. Protein product: CASSRGDKGLREYF.

This clonotype was detected only a few times. The genes are TRBV7-2 and TRBJ2-7; D may be TRBD2 (6 bases). This CDR3 region has 13 residues. Germline CDR1 is SGHTA and CDR2 is FQGNSA. The V end lost 0 bases, the J end lost 5 bases, and 8 bases lay between the germline ends. CDR3 sequence: CASSLARDHEQYF. The CDR3 nucleotides are TGTGCCAGCAGCTTAGCGCGGGACCACGAGCAGTACTTC.

The rearrangement joins TRBV6-5 to TRBJ1-1, with D maybe TRBD1 (6 bases). Trimming left V 0 bases short and J 5 bases short, with 10 bases between. The CDR3 runs 14 residues. Germline CDR1 MNHEY, CDR2 SVGAGI. The chain's CDR3 is CASSYSTGTTEAFF. The CDR3 DNA sequence: TGTGCCAGCAGTTACTCTACAGGGACGACTGAAGCTTTCTTT.

This chain links TRBV4-1 with TRBJ2-2; 7 bases fit TRBD2. Trimming removed 3 bases from V and 3 bases from J; junction bases left unmatched: 4. The CDR3 sequence is 15 residues long. From germline, CDR1 is MGHRA and CDR2 YSYEKL. The CDR3 DNA follows: TGCGCCAGCAGCCAGACTAGCCAATACACCGGGGAGCTGTTTTTT. Translation gives CASSQTSQYTGELFF.

The chain links TRBV24-1 to TRBJ2-5, with 9 positions matching TRBD1. Germline V gene sequence: CDR1 KGHDR, CDR2 SFDVKD. With V trimmed by 7 bases and J by 5 bases, 16 bases remained unmatched. This CDR3 has 17 residues. The CDR3 coding sequence is TGTGCCACCAGCCATCTCACCGGGACAGGGTACGGGGAGACCCAGTACTTC. This gives the protein CATSHLTGTGYGETQYF.

This sequence joins TRBV4-3 and TRBJ2-3, with 8 bases aligning to TRBD2. The trim removed 3 bases at V and 5 bases at J, leaving 16 bases unmatched. This CDR3 is 18 amino acids long. Germline CDR1 reads LGHNA; CDR2 reads YSLEER. Here the CDR3 reads CASSHTRAGRLAGDTQYF. The CDR3 DNA reads as TGCGCCAGCAGCCATACCCGGGCAGGGCGTCTAGCGGGAGATACGCAGTATTTT.

This clonotype was picked up a small number of times. The V and J genes are TRBV9 and TRBJ1-3; D may be TRBD1 (5 bases). This CDR3 has 16 amino acids. Germline values: CDR1 SGDLS, CDR2 YYNGEE. V lost 4 bases and J lost 0, with 14 bases in between. This chain's CDR3 is CASSHNRRSSGNTIYF. The CDR3 DNA is TGTGCCAGCAGCCATAACAGGAGGAGCTCTGGAAACACCATATATTTT.

In its sample, this clonotype was seen a few times. The chain employs TRBV24-1 and TRBJ2-1; D gene uncertain. This CDR3 has 11 amino acids. Germline CDR1 and CDR2: KGHDR and SFDVKD. Trimming pared 6 bases from V and 7 bases from J, leaving 6 bases between. In DNA form, the CDR3 reads TGTGCCACCAGTTTTGTGAATGAGCAGTTCTTC. Translation: CATSFVNEQFF.

The rearrangement uses TRBV2 and TRBJ2-3, with D tentatively TRBD1 or TRBD2 (5 bases each). The CDR3 is 13 amino acids. Germline assignment: CDR1 SNHLY and CDR2 FYNNEI. V dropped 6 bases and J dropped 6 bases, with 13 bases sitting between them. The chain's CDR3 is CASRGDGADTQYF. Here the CDR3 DNA reads TGTGCCAGCAGGGGGGACGGCGCGGATACGCAGTATTTT.

The table lists this clonotype with many counts. The gene calls are TRBV7-3 and TRBJ2-3; no reliable D call. The CDR3 extends over 16 amino acids. CDR1 is SGHTA, CDR2 FQGTGA, per germline. Trimming cost V 1 base and J 0 bases, with 11 bases left between them. DNA for the CDR3: TGTGCCAGCAGCTTAAGAGCTGGTGCTAGCACAGATACGCAGTATTTT. It is translated as CASSLRAGASTDTQYF.

This clonotype was detected only a few times. J is TRBJ2-7 and V is TRBV20-1; 9 bases align to TRBD1. The junction had 22 bases not matched to a gene; V was cut back by 8 bases and J by 8 bases. CDR1 is DFQATT and CDR2 is SNEGSKA in the germline V gene (reference sequence). The CDR3 covers 16 residues. The CDR3 sequence: CSPRGGPGQGLDKQYF. CDR3 sequence (DNA): TGCAGTCCACGAGGGGGTCCGGGACAGGGACTCGACAAGCAGTACTTC.

The rearrangement links TRBV29-1 to TRBJ1-1, with unresolved D. Germline V gives CDR1 SQVTM, CDR2 ANQGSEA. Trimming removed 7 bases from V and 1 base from J, with 10 bases in between. There are 12 residues in the CDR3. CDR3 region: CSALDGNTEAFF. The CDR3 DNA reads as TGCAGCGCTCTGGATGGGAACACTGAAGCTTTCTTT.